This T cell receptor beta chain was found in a study of neoadjuvant anti-PD-1 for oral cavity cancer. Study in general: Non-progressing patients received a fourth nivolumab dose near day 43, then surgery on days 50-56. Study-wide results and limits: After neoadjuvant nivolumab, PBMC T cell clonality was significantly higher in non-responders than responders. Pretreatment Treg/Th17 ratio correlated inversely with post-treatment tumor clonality.

Most PBMC samples had about 520 ng input DNA in six replicates. Libraries were prepared by immunoSEQ multiplex PCR; TCRdb keeps only in-frame clonotypes and omits some of them. The sample has 13,000 to 15,000 clones, 65% to 75% seen once; the top ten hold roughly 2.2%. Of note for this clone: The antigen is not known.

This CDR3 is 11 amino acids long. With 6 bases removed from V and 7 bases from J, the gap between germline ends came to 10 bases. Germline V CDR1 and CDR2: SQVTM, ANQGSEA. This receptor was identified in a person between 35 and 79 years old with oral cavity squamous cell carcinoma. The chain employs TRBV29-1 and TRBJ1-3; a weak D match, TRBD1 (5 bases). This sample comprised PBMCs, obtained before nivolumab (anti-PD-1) treatment. The CDR3 DNA follows: TGCAGCGTGTACGGGGGGAACACCATATATTTT. Amino acids: CSVYGGNTIYF.